These T cell receptor beta chains were read from a single sample in a study of T cells in Graves' hyperthyroidism and ophthalmopathy. TCRdb recomputed calls from the multiplex PCR reads with MiXCR, one row per CDR3 protein. The data contain under 650,000 distinct CDR3 sequences, about 16% of them singletons. Sequenced input: blood. Every receptor here comes from a woman aged 30 to 39 with Graves' hyperthyroidism. Both conserved end residues are part of each CDR3. Clone sizes are given selectively: once, few, many, or a class where the clone is expanded.

V gene,J gene,clone size,CDR3 protein
TRBV28,TRBJ1-5,many,CASSLFTGSSNQPQHF
TRBV4-2,TRBJ2-3,.,CASSHLAGGTDTQYF
TRBV5-1,TRBJ2-7,once,CASRLATGTYEQYF
TRBV3-1,TRBJ1-2,few,CASSHTGGASYTF
TRBV7-8,TRBJ2-7,few,CASRERGGHEQYF
TRBV11-2,TRBJ1-2,many,CASSLYTGNYGYTF
TRBV11-2,TRBJ2-7,many,CASSWVGGTYEQYF
TRBV6-5,TRBJ2-3,few,CASSYSSDRSTDTQYF
TRBV12-3/TRBV12-4,TRBJ2-1,few,CASSLDGGGGLDNEQFF
TRBV6-2/TRBV6-3,TRBJ2-3,many,CASSPQVPRQYF
TRBV11-1,TRBJ1-6,.,CASSLALIREDYNSPLHF
TRBV19,TRBJ1-2,.,CASSSTPGSDYTF
TRBV2,TRBJ2-1,many,CASIGGLSSYNEQFF
TRBV14,TRBJ1-2,.,CASSPSGQRLYGYTF
TRBV20-1,TRBJ2-2,.,CSARRQGVVGELFF
TRBV14,TRBJ2-7,many,CASSQENGVWYEQYF
TRBV6-1,TRBJ2-6,.,CASNDGVSGANVLTF
TRBV20-1,TRBJ2-1,many,CSARDEVGETFYNEQFF
TRBV11-2,TRBJ2-7,many,CASSRLSYEQYF
TRBV4-2,TRBJ1-5,.,CASSQDLGVSQPQHF
TRBV28,TRBJ2-1,many,CASSLPTGGVEQFF
TRBV7-2,TRBJ1-5,many,CASSPLQGPNQPQHF